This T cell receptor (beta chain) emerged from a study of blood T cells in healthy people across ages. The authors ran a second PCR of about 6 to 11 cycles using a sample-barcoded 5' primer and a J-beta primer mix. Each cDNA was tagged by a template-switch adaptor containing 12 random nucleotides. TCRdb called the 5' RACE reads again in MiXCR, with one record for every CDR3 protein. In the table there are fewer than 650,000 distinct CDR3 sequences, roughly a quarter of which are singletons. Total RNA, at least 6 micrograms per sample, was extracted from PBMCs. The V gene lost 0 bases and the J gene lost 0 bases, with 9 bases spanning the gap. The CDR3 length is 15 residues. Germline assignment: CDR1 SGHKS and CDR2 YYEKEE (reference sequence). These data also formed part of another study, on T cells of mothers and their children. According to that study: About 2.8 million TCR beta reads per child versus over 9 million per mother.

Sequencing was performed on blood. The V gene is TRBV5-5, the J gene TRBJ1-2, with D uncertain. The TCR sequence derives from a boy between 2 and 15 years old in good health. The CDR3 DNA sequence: TGTGCCAGCAGCTTGGGTGTCGGTTCTAACTATGGCTACACCTTC. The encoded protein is CASSLGVGSNYGYTF. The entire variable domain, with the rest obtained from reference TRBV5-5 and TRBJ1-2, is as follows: DAGVTQSPTHLIKTRGQQVTLRCSPISGHKSVSWYQQVLGQGPQFIFQYYEKEERGRGNFPDRFSARQFPNYSSELNVNALLLGDSALYLCASSLGVGSNYGYTFGSGTRLTVV.